This T cell receptor (beta chain) was obtained from a study of T cell repertoires in cytomegalovirus infection. Looking at the study overall: From public TCR beta signatures came an indication of both CMV infection and matching HLA type.

To note about this clonotype: Given a much more abundant clone one base away, this may be a read error.

V lost 1 base to trimming and J lost 5 bases, with 15 bases between them. The CDR3 totals 16 residues. The germline gives CDR1 MNHEY, CDR2 SMNVEV (reference sequence). TCRdb recomputed calls from the reads with MiXCR, one row per CDR3 protein. Here the sample spans under 600,000 distinct CDR3 sequences, approximately 15% being singletons. What was sequenced was CD8+ T cells from PBMCs. V gene TRBV27 combines with J gene TRBJ2-1; D is ambiguous. The sequence was obtained from a human donor in good health (CMV status not recorded). Some clones in this sample may be carry-over from other donors' samples. The CDR3, as DNA: TGTGCCAGCAGTTTATGCGGACCCACTTCCAACAATGAGCAGTTCTTC. Translation gives CASSLCGPTSNNEQFF.